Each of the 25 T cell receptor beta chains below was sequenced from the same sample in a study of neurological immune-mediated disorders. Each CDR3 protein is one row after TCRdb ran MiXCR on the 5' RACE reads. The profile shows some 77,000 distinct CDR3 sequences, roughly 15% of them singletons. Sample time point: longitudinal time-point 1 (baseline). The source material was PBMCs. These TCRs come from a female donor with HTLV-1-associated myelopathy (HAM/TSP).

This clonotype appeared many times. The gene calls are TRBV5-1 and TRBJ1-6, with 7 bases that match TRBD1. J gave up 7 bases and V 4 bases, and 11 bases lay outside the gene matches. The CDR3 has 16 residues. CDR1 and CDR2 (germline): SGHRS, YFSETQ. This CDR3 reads CASSRLDRDSNSPLHF. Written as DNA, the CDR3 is TGCGCCAGCAGCCGGCTAGACCGGGACAGCAATTCACCCCTCCACTTT.

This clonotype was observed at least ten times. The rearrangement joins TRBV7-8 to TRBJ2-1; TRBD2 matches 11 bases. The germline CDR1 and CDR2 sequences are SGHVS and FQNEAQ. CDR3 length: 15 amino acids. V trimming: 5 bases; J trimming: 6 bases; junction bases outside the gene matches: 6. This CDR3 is CASSSSGGALNEQFF. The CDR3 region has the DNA TGTGCCAGCAGCAGTAGCGGGGGGGCCCTCAATGAGCAGTTCTTC. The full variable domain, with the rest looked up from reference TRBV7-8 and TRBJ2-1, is GAGVSQSPRYKVAKRGQDVALRCDPISGHVSLFWYQQALGQGPEFLTYFQNEAQLDKSGLPSDRFFAERPEGSVSTLKIQRTQQEDSAVYLCASSSSGGALNEQFFGPGTRLTVL.

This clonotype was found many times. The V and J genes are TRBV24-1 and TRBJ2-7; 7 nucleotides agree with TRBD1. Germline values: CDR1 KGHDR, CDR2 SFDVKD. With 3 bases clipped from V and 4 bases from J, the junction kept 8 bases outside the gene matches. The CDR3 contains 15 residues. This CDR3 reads CATSDRDSGTYEQYF. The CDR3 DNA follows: TGTGCCACCAGTGATAGGGACAGCGGAACATACGAGCAGTACTTC.

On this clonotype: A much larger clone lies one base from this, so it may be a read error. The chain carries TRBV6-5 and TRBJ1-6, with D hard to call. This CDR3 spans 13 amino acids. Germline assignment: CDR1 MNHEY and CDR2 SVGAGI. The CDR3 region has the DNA TGTGCCAGCAGGCCCCGGGAACACTCACGCCTCCACTTT. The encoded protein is CASRPREHSRLHF.

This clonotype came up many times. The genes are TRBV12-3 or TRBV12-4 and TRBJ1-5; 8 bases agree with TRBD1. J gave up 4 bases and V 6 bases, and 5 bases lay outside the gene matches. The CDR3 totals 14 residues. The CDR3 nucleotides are TGTGCCAGCAGACCACAGGGGGGAAATCAGCCCCAGCATTTT. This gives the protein CASRPQGGNQPQHF.

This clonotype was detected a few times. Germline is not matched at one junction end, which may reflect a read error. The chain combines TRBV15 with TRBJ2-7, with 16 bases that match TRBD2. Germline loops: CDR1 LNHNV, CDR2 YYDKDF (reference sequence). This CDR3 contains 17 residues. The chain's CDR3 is CATSRDLGLAGGDEQYF. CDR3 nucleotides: TGTGCTACCAGCAGAGATTTGGGACTAGCGGGGGGGGACGAGCAGTACTTC. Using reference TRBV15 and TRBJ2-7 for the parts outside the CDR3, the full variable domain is DAMVIQNPRYQVTQFGKPVTLSCSQTLNHNVMYWYQQKSSQAPKLLFHYYDKDFNNEADTPDNFQSRRPNTSFCFLDIRSPGLGDTAMYLCATSRDLGLAGGDEQYFGPGTRLTVT.

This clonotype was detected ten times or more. The CDR3 DNA is TGTGCCAGCAGTCCCCTTGACAGGGCTCATGGGCAATACTTC. It codes for CASSPLDRAHGQYF. The chain carries TRBV12-3 or TRBV12-4 and TRBJ2-7, with 7 bases lining up with TRBD1. The CDR3 runs 14 residues. V shed 5 bases, J shed 13 bases, and the junction held 17 bases outside the gene matches.

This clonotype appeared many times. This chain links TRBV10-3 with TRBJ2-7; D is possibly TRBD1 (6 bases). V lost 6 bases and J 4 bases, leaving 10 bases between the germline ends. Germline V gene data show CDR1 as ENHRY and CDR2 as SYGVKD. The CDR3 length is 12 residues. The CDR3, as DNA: TGTGCCATCAGCGGGACATCATACGAGCAGTACTTC. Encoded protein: CAISGTSYEQYF.

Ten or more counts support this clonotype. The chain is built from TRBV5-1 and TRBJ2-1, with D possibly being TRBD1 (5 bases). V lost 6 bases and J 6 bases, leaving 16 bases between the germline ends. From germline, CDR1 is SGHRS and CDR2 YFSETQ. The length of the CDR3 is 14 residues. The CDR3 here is CASNNPRGINEQFF. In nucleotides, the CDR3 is TGCGCCAGCAATAACCCAAGGGGAATCAATGAGCAGTTCTTC.

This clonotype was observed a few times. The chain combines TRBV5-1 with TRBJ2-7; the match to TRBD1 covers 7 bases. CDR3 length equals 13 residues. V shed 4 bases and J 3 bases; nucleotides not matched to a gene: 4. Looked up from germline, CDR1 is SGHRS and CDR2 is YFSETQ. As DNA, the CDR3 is TGCGCCAGCAGCCGGGACAGAAACTACGAGCAGTACTTC. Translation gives CASSRDRNYEQYF. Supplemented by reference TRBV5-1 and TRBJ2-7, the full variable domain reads KAGVTQTPRYLIKTRGQQVTLSCSPISGHRSVSWYQQTPGQGLQFLFEYFSETQRNKGNFPGRFSGRQFSNSRSEMNVSTLELGDSALYLCASSRDRNYEQYFGPGTRLTVT.

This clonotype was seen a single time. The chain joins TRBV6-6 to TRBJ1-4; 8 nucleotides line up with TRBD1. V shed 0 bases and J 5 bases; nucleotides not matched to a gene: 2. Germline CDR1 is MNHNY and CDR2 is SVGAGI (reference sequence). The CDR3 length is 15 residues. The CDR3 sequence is CASSYSGQANEKLFF. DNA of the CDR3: TGTGCCAGCAGTTACTCGGGACAGGCAAATGAAAAACTGTTTTTT.

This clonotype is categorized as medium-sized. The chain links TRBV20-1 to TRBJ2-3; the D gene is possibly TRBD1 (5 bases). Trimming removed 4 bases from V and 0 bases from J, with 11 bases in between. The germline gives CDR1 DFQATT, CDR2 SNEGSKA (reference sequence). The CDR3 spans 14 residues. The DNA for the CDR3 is TGCAGTGCTATTCCAGGGCTTAGCACAGATACGCAGTATTTT. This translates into CSAIPGLSTDTQYF.

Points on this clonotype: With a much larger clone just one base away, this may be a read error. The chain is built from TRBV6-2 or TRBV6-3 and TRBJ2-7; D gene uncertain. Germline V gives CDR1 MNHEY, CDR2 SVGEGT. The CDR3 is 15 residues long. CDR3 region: CASSFQPGPTYGQYF. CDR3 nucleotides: TGTGCCAGCAGTTTTCAACCGGGTCCTACCTACGGGCAGTACTTC.

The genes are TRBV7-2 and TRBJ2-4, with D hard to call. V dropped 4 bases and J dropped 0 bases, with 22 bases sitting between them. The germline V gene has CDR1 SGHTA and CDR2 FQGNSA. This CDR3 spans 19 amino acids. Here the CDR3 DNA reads TGTGCCAGCAGCTCCGACATGGCCCAGACGAAACTAGCCAAAAACATTCAGTACTTC. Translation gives CASSSDMAQTKLAKNIQYF.

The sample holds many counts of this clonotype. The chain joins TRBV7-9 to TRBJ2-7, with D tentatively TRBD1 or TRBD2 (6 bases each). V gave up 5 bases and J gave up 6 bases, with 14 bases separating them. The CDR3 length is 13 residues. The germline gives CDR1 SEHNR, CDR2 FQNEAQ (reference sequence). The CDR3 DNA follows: TGTGCCAGCAGCAGAGACGGGGGCGGCGAGCAGTACTTC. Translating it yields CASSRDGGGEQYF.

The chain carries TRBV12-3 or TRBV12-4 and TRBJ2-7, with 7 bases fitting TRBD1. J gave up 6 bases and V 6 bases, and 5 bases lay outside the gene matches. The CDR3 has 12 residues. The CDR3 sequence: CASSQQGSEQYF. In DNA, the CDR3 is TGTGCCAGCAGCCAACAGGGGAGCGAGCAGTACTTC.

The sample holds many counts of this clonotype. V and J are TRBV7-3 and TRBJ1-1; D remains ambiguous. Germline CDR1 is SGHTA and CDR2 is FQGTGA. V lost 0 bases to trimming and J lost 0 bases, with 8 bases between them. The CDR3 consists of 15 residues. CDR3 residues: CASSLTPSLNTEAFF. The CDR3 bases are TGTGCCAGCAGCTTAACCCCCAGCCTGAACACTGAAGCTTTCTTT. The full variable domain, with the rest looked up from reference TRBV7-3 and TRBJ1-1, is GAGVSQTPSNKVTEKGKYVELRCDPISGHTALYWYRQSLGQGPEFLIYFQGTGAADDSGLPNDRFFAVRPEGSVSTLKIQRTERGDSAVYLCASSLTPSLNTEAFFGQGTRLTVV.

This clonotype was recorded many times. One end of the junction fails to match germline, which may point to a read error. The DNA for the CDR3 is TGTGCTACCAGCAGAGATTACCAGCGGGGGGCAGAGACCCAGTACTTC. Translated, it gives CATSRDYQRGAETQYF. The rearrangement uses TRBV15 and TRBJ2-5, with 9 bases lining up with TRBD2. The CDR3 has 16 residues. CDR1 and CDR2 (germline): LNHNV, YYDKDF (reference sequence).

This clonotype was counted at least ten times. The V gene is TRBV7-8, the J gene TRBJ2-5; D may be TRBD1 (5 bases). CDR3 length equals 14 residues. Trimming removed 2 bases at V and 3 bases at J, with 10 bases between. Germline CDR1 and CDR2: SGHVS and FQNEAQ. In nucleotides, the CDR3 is TGTGCCAGCAGCTTAACACCAGGGAAAGAGACCCAGTACTTC. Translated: CASSLTPGKETQYF. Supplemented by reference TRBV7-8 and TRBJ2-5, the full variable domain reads GAGVSQSPRYKVAKRGQDVALRCDPISGHVSLFWYQQALGQGPEFLTYFQNEAQLDKSGLPSDRFFAERPEGSVSTLKIQRTQQEDSAVYLCASSLTPGKETQYFGPGTRLLVL.

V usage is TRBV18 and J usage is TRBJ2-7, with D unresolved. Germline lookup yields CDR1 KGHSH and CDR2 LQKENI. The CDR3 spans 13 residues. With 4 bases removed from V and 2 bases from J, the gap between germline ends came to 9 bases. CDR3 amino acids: CASSLSETYEQYF. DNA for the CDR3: TGTGCCAGCTCACTCTCGGAGACCTACGAGCAGTACTTC.

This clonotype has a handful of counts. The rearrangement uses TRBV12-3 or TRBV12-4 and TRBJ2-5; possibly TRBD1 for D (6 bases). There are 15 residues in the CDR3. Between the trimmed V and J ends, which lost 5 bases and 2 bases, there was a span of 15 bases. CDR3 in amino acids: CASSPADSGQETQYF. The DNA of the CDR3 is TGTGCCAGCAGTCCTGCGGACAGTGGACAAGAGACCCAGTACTTC.

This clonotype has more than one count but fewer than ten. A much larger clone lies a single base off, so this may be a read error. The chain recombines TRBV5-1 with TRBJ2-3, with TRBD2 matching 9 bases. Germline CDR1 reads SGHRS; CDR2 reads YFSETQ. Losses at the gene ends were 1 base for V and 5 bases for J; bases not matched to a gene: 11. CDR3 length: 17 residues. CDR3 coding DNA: TGCGCCAGCAGCTTGAGGGCTAGCGGGGTGGGTCAAGATACGCAGTATTTT. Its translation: CASSLRASGVGQDTQYF.

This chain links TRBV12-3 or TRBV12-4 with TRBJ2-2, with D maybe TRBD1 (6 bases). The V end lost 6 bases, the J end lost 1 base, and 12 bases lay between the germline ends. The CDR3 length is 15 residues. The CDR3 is CASSPGTRNTGELFF. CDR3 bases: TGTGCCAGCAGCCCCGGGACACGGAACACCGGGGAGCTGTTTTTT.

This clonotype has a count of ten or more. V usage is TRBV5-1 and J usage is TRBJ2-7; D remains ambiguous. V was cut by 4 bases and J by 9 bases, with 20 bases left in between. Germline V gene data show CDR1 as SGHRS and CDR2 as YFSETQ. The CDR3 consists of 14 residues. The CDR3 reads CASSIGRPVFGQYF. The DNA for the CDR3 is TGCGCCAGCAGCATAGGCCGGCCCGTTTTCGGGCAGTACTTC.

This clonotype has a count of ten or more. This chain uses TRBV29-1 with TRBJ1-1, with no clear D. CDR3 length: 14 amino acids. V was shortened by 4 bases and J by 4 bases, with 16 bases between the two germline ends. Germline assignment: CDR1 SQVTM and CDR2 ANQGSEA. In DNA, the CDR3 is TGCAGCGTTGCCCCTCGGAGGGCTAGCACTGAAGCTTTCTTT. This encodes CSVAPRRASTEAFF.